This TCR beta chain was recorded in a study of blood T cell repertoires in COVID-19. Study at large: From T cells, B-cell-depleted T cells, or PBMCs came the material, which was cDNA or gDNA.

Source study methods: Nucleated cell number was recorded as an estimate derived from reference gene primer amplification. Repertoires were generated with immunoSEQ multiplex PCR, while TCRdb's copy carries only in-frame clones and drops some. From that table come the V and J calls and clone size; the DNA was used to work out D and trimming. The sample carries roughly 70,000 clones, 65% to 85% recorded once. The CDR3 sequence is 14 residues long. Germline lookup yields CDR1 LNHDA and CDR2 SQIVND (reference sequence). The ends were cut back, 1 base at V and 4 bases at J, with 5 bases in the middle. Seattle participants joined during active infection and were tracked over time.

The sample consisted of peripheral blood. This chain connects TRBV19 to TRBJ2-6; D not certain. The sequence came from a man aged 55 to 69 with COVID-19, enrolled during active disease. CDR3 DNA sequence: TGTGCCAGTAGTATAGTGGCCGGGGCCAACGTCCTGACTTTC. Protein product: CASSIVAGANVLTF.